This T cell receptor beta chain was profiled in a study of vaccination effects on CD4 cells after COVID-19. Study in general: Samples were given by two convalescent patients 16 days and one week before vaccination.

A word on this clone: Its antigen is still unknown.

Profiled with immunoSEQ multiplex PCR; TCRdb holds only in-frame clones, not every one. Of about 45,000 clones in the sample, approximately 81% were seen once. In the ViraFEST assay, antigen-specific CD4+ clonotypes were identified by expansion after peptide-pool stimulation. Subsequent to 10 days of culture, CD4+ T cells were isolated. This person caught SARS-CoV-2 sometime from March to December 2020, and PCR testing confirmed the infection. Wells of two million PBMC each were grown with 8.5 to 10 IU/ml IL-2 and about 9.6 ug/ml peptides. Both day 3 and day 7 saw half the medium replaced with IL-2 medium. Trimming took off 0 bases at V and 3 bases at J, with 6 bases between the two ends. From germline, CDR1 is MNHEY and CDR2 SVGAGI. The CDR3 is 14 amino acids.

This chain links TRBV6-5 with TRBJ2-1, with D unresolved. The sample in question was CD4+ T cells from PBMCs cultured with a peptide pool, obtained before COVID-19 vaccination. The sequence was collected from a human donor who had a prior SARS-CoV-2 infection. CDR3 protein: CASSYSIIYNEQFF. CDR3 DNA sequence: TGTGCCAGCAGTTACTCTATAATCTACAATGAGCAGTTCTTC.